Listed here are 24 T cell receptor beta chains from one sample, sequenced in a study of STAT5B mutations in CD4+ large granular lymphocyte leukemia. The protocol was immunoSEQ multiplex PCR, while the TCRdb copy is restricted to in-frame clones and leaves out a portion. This table holds around 50,000 clones, approximately 83% found once. Sequenced: CD4+ T cells from blood buffy coats. These receptors were taken from a human donor in good health.

This clone turned up a few times. The chain links TRBV7-6 to TRBJ2-7; 12 bases align to TRBD1. The CDR3 covers 16 residues. Germline V lookup: CDR1 SGHVS, CDR2 FNYEAQ. J gave up 4 bases and V 1 base, and 5 bases lay outside the gene matches. CDR3 in DNA: TGTGCCAGCAGCTTAGTTAGGGGACAGGGGGCATACGAGCAGTACTTC. It codes for CASSLVRGQGAYEQYF.

This clone was seen more than once but under ten times. V gene TRBV29-1 combines with J gene TRBJ1-4; D not resolved. Per the germline V gene, CDR1 is SQVTM and CDR2 is ANQGSEA. The CDR3 runs to 11 residues. The V gene lost 0 bases and the J gene lost 11 bases, with 7 bases spanning the gap. The CDR3 protein is CSVEDVSKLFF. The CDR3 region has the DNA TGCAGCGTTGAAGATGTGTCGAAACTGTTTTTT.

This sequence joins TRBV14 and TRBJ2-1; D not resolved. The CDR3 has 13 amino acids. Trimming removed 2 bases from V and 6 bases from J, with 8 bases in between. Germline-derived CDR1 and CDR2 are SGHDN and FVKESK. The CDR3 nucleotides are TGTGCCAGCAGCCAATACTTCCTCAATGAGCAGTTCTTC. Translated, it gives CASSQYFLNEQFF.

The chain joins TRBV7-2 to TRBJ1-6; D is perhaps TRBD1 (5 bases). CDR1 and CDR2 from the germline V gene are SGHTA and FQGNSA. The V end lost 1 base, the J end lost 7 bases, and 8 bases lay between the germline ends. The CDR3 consists of 14 residues. The CDR3: CASSLVGANSPLHF. CDR3 in DNA: TGTGCCAGCAGCTTAGTAGGGGCCAATTCACCCCTCCACTTT.

In its sample, this clone was seen a few times. The chain is built from TRBV7-6 and TRBJ2-7; no clear D gene. Trimming removed 1 base at V and 2 bases at J, with 9 bases between. This CDR3 comprises 14 residues. Germline CDR1 is SGHVS and CDR2 is FNYEAQ. CDR3 amino acids: CASSLDLGPYEQYF. CDR3 DNA: TGTGCCAGCAGCTTAGACCTAGGTCCCTACGAGCAGTACTTC.

This clone was observed a handful of times. V usage is TRBV11-2 and J usage is TRBJ1-2; D unresolved. The CDR3 is 13 residues long. Per germline, CDR1 SGHAT and CDR2 FQNNGV. Trimming cost V 5 bases and J 4 bases, with 11 bases left between them. The CDR3 here is CASSPVVGYGYTF. In DNA form, the CDR3 reads TGTGCCAGCAGCCCCGTCGTAGGCTATGGCTACACCTTC.

This clone was seen just once. In the same sample, other DNA sequences code for this CDR3. J is TRBJ1-6 and V is TRBV10-3; no definite D call. CDR3 size: 12 residues. V lost 6 bases, J lost 5 bases, and 5 bases lay in between. Per the germline V gene, CDR1 is ENHRY and CDR2 is SYGVKD. The CDR3 region has the DNA TGTGCCATCAGCTCTGATAATTCACCCCTCCACTTT. It yields the protein CAISSDNSPLHF.

The rearrangement uses TRBV7-3 and TRBJ2-5, with D maybe TRBD1 (6 bases). The CDR3 covers 13 residues. V shed 4 bases and J shed 2 bases, with 8 bases lying between them. The germline CDR1 and CDR2 sequences are SGHTA and FQGTGA. The CDR3 DNA reads as TGTGCCAGCAGCTCGGACAGACAAGAGACCCAGTACTTC. Protein sequence: CASSSDRQETQYF.

The V and J genes are TRBV6-1 and TRBJ1-2; no clear D. The germline V gene has CDR1 MNHNS and CDR2 SASEGT. The CDR3 runs 12 residues. The V end was cut by 6 bases, the J end by 4 bases, with 9 bases between. CDR3 amino acids: CASSESGYGYTF. In nucleotides, the CDR3 is TGTGCCAGCAGCGAAAGCGGCTATGGCTACACCTTC.

Here the CDR3 reads CASSFQRTYNEQFF. CDR3 in DNA: TGTGCCAGCAGCTTCCAGCGGACCTACAATGAGCAGTTCTTC. The J gene is TRBJ2-1, the V gene TRBV13; possibly TRBD2 for D (5 bases). Trimming removed 3 bases at V and 2 bases at J, with 8 bases between. This CDR3 comprises 14 residues. Germline V gene data show CDR1 as PRHDT and CDR2 as FYEKMQ (reference sequence). The full variable domain, completed using reference TRBV13 and TRBJ2-1, is AAGVIQSPRHLIKEKRETATLKCYPIPRHDTVYWYQQGPGQDPQFLISFYEKMQSDKGSIPDRFSAQQFSDYHSELNMSSLELGDSALYFCASSFQRTYNEQFFGPGTRLTVL.

V gene TRBV5-1 combines with J gene TRBJ1-1, with D tentatively TRBD1 (6 bases). Looked up from germline, CDR1 is SGHRS and CDR2 is YFSETQ. There are 14 residues in the CDR3. V was pared by 2 bases and J by 4 bases, with 12 bases between. The CDR3 nucleotides are TGCGCCAGCAGCTTTCAGGGGACGGGCACTGAAGCTTTCTTT. Residues: CASSFQGTGTEAFF.

This chain joins TRBV28 and TRBJ1-2, with D possibly TRBD1 on 5 matching bases. The V gene lost 6 bases and the J gene lost 0 bases, with 11 bases spanning the gap. Germline V gene lookup returns CDR1 MDHEN and CDR2 SYDVKM. The CDR3 runs 14 residues. CDR3 residues: CASSGRGTNYGYTF. In DNA form, the CDR3 reads TGTGCCAGCAGCGGACGGGGGACTAACTATGGCTACACCTTC.

The chain combines TRBV5-1 with TRBJ2-1; 7 bases agree with TRBD2. This CDR3 has 17 amino acids. The V gene end was trimmed by 4 bases and the J gene end by 4 bases; junction bases not matched to a gene: 14. CDR1 is SGHRS, CDR2 YFSETQ, per germline. DNA for the CDR3: TGCGCCAGCAGCCCGGGGTCTAGCGGCTCCTTATACAATGAGCAGTTCTTC. Residues: CASSPGSSGSLYNEQFF.

This clone was seen only once. The chain employs TRBV7-8 and TRBJ1-3; TRBD1 might be the D (6 bases). The germline gives CDR1 SGHVS, CDR2 FQNEAQ. CDR3 size: 15 residues. The V end lost 5 bases, the J end lost 2 bases, and 13 bases lay between the germline ends. The CDR3, as DNA: TGTGCCAGCAGCCGTGGGGGGGGGCCTGGAAACACCATATATTTT. Its translation: CASSRGGGPGNTIYF.

The rearrangement uses TRBV5-1 and TRBJ1-6; the D gene is possibly TRBD1 (5 bases). V shed 0 bases and J shed 5 bases, with 15 bases lying between them. This CDR3 is 17 amino acids long. Looked up from germline, CDR1 is SGHRS and CDR2 is YFSETQ. In DNA form, the CDR3 reads TGCGCCAGCAGCTTGGCCGGACTGGGGGTTAATAATTCACCCCTCCACTTT. As protein: CASSLAGLGVNNSPLHF.

This chain joins TRBV19 and TRBJ1-6; tentatively, D is TRBD1 (5 bases). This CDR3 spans 13 amino acids. Germline CDR1 LNHDA, CDR2 SQIVND (reference sequence). Trimming cost V 5 bases and J 7 bases, with 9 bases left between them. The CDR3 nucleotides read TGTGCCAGTAGTGTCGACAGAAATTCACCCCTCCACTTT. Translation: CASSVDRNSPLHF. The whole variable domain, filled in from reference TRBV19 and TRBJ1-6, reads DGGITQSPKYLFRKEGQNVTLSCEQNLNHDAMYWYRQDPGQGLRLIYYSQIVNDFQKGDIAEGYSVSREKKESFPLTVTSAQKNPTAFYLCASSVDRNSPLHFGNGTRLTVT.

In this sample, this clone turned up a few times. V usage is TRBV11-2 and J usage is TRBJ1-2; D call uncertain. This CDR3 is built from 13 residues. V lost 0 bases to trimming and J lost 13 bases, with 15 bases between them. The germline gives CDR1 SGHAT, CDR2 FQNNGV. This CDR3 is CASSLDPKGICTF. In DNA, the CDR3 is TGTGCCAGCAGCTTAGATCCAAAAGGGATTTGCACCTTC.

This sequence joins TRBV10-2 and TRBJ1-4; a weak D match, TRBD1 (6 bases). Germline CDR1 reads WSHSY; CDR2 reads SAAADI. Trimming left V 0 bases short and J 2 bases short, with 19 bases between. The CDR3 totals 19 residues. The CDR3 nucleotides read TGCGCCAGCAGTGAGTCGATTCCACTAGGAAGGGGGACTAATGAAAAACTGTTTTTT. Translating it yields CASSESIPLGRGTNEKLFF.

CDR3 nucleotide sequence: TGTGCCAGCACCCACGCGAGTCCCGGTTATACGCAGTATTTT. Translating it yields CASTHASPGYTQYF. J is TRBJ2-3 and V is TRBV7-2; D not resolved. This CDR3 contains 14 residues. Trimming shortened V by 7 bases and J by 7 bases, and 18 bases separated the two germline ends. Germline CDR1 SGHTA, CDR2 FQGNSA.

This chain connects TRBV11-2 to TRBJ2-2; D unresolved. Germline assignment: CDR1 SGHAT and CDR2 FQNNGV. Trimming left V 2 bases short and J 6 bases short, with 10 bases between. CDR3 length: 14 amino acids. CDR3 residues: CASSLIQGPGELFF. For the CDR3, the DNA is TGTGCCAGCAGCTTAATTCAAGGGCCCGGGGAGCTGTTTTTT.

The genes are TRBV28 and TRBJ2-5; the match to TRBD1 covers 8 bases. This CDR3 spans 14 amino acids. The V segment lost 3 bases and the J segment 2 bases; nucleotides outside the gene matches: 2. Germline V CDR1 and CDR2: MDHEN, SYDVKM. The CDR3 region has the DNA TGTGCCAGCAGTTTCCGGACAGGGCAAGAGACCCAGTACTTC. Encoded protein: CASSFRTGQETQYF.

This clone appeared once. V gene TRBV27 combines with J gene TRBJ2-2, with D maybe TRBD1 (7 bases). V lost 6 bases, J lost 7 bases, and 12 bases lay in between. Germline values: CDR1 MNHEY, CDR2 SMNVEV (reference sequence). This CDR3 comprises 13 residues. Here the CDR3 reads CASRLQGGGELFF. CDR3 coding DNA: TGTGCCAGCAGGCTCCAGGGGGGCGGGGAGCTGTTTTTT.

Only a few counts were recorded for this clone. The chain links TRBV5-1 to TRBJ2-1, with D perhaps TRBD2 (6 bases). The CDR3 sequence is 12 residues long. The V gene lost 0 bases and the J gene lost 9 bases, with 7 bases spanning the gap. Germline assignment: CDR1 SGHRS and CDR2 YFSETQ. The CDR3 nucleotides read TGCGCCAGCAGCTTGGGGGGAGGTGAGCAGTTCTTC. It specifies CASSLGGGEQFF. Using reference TRBV5-1 and TRBJ2-1 for the parts outside the CDR3, the full variable domain is KAGVTQTPRYLIKTRGQQVTLSCSPISGHRSVSWYQQTPGQGLQFLFEYFSETQRNKGNFPGRFSGRQFSNSRSEMNVSTLELGDSALYLCASSLGGGEQFFGPGTRLTVL.

This clone was found a few times. The genes are TRBV11-1 and TRBJ1-6; D remains ambiguous. Trimming pared 4 bases from V and 7 bases from J, leaving 11 bases between. This CDR3 contains 14 residues. Per the germline V gene, CDR1 is SGHAT and CDR2 is FQDESV (reference sequence). The CDR3 sequence is CASSSSVRNSPLHF. The CDR3 DNA sequence: TGTGCCAGCAGCTCCTCCGTCCGGAATTCACCCCTCCACTTT.